This entry describes one TCR beta chain. After removal of 6 bases from V and 5 bases from J, the junction contained 2 bases not matched to a gene. The CDR3 extends over 12 amino acids. CDR1 and CDR2 (germline): SGHRS, YFSETQ. Donors had localized lung adenocarcinoma, a non-small cell lung cancer. These data come from a study of CD4 and CD8 cells across lung adenocarcinoma regions. TCRdb itself ran the PCR reads through MiXCR, one entry per CDR3 protein. The repertoire has more than 9,500 distinct CDR3 sequences, roughly 43% of them found once; the top ten carry over 20%. This TCR was sampled from a female donor with lung adenocarcinoma. The CD4 and CD8 labels of this study may be unreliable. The sample consisted of CD8+ T cells from the margin of a lung tumor. The V and J genes are TRBV5-1 and TRBJ1-2; TRBD1 matches 9 bases. The CDR3 reads CASTGQGYGYTF. DNA of the CDR3: TGCGCCAGCACCGGACAGGGGTATGGCTACACCTTC.